One and the same sample provided the 16 T cell receptor beta chains below, sequenced in a study of Graves' ophthalmopathy and Graves' hyperthyroidism. TCR beta CDR3 regions were amplified from RNA transcripts. An opening RT-PCR round employed HTBI primers and preceded a second-round multiplex PCR. TCRdb passed the multiplex PCR reads through MiXCR, listing each CDR3 protein once. The data hold about 620,000 distinct CDR3 sequences, with approximately 21% observed a single time. Sequencing was performed on peripheral blood. These receptors all come from a woman aged 18-29 years with stable Graves' hyperthyroidism. Some clones in this sample may be carry-over from other donors' samples.

This clonotype appeared many times. The V gene is TRBV6-5, the J gene TRBJ1-2; a weak D match, TRBD1 (5 bases). The CDR3 spans 13 residues. The V gene lost 7 bases and the J gene lost 12 bases, with 21 bases spanning the gap. CDR1 is MNHEY, CDR2 SVGAGI, per germline. The CDR3 sequence: CASTAGPDLEDTF. DNA of the CDR3: TGTGCCAGCACGGCAGGGCCTGATTTGGAGGACACCTTC.

This clonotype was seen once. Possible read error: a much larger clone is one base away. The chain links TRBV7-9 to TRBJ1-1; a weak D match, TRBD1 (5 bases). The germline V gene encodes CDR1 SEHNR and CDR2 FQNEAQ (reference sequence). The CDR3 totals 14 residues. The CDR3 region is CASSFPIPGTEACF. As DNA, the CDR3 is TGTGCCAGCAGCTTCCCCATCCCTGGGACTGAAGCTTGCTTT.

This clonotype was counted ten times or more. The CDR3 is CASSLNGGNTIYF. In DNA form, the CDR3 reads TGTGCCAGCAGTTTGAATGGGGGAAACACCATATATTTT. V gene TRBV12-3 or TRBV12-4 combines with J gene TRBJ1-3; D not resolved. Trimming removed 3 bases at V and 4 bases at J, with 7 bases between. The CDR3 totals 13 residues.

This clonotype appeared many times. V is TRBV28 and J is TRBJ1-6; 8 positions agree with TRBD1. The CDR3 contains 15 residues. Germline V gene sequence: CDR1 MDHEN, CDR2 SYDVKM. Trimming took 5 bases from V and 9 from J; bases not matched to a gene: 9. CDR3 coding DNA: TGTGCCAGCAGTCTCACAGACAGGGGCTCTTCACCCCTCCACTTT. Protein sequence: CASSLTDRGSSPLHF.

This clonotype showed up many times. The chain couples TRBV6-1 to TRBJ1-2, with D hard to call. The CDR3 sequence is 12 residues long. The germline V gene encodes CDR1 MNHNS and CDR2 SASEGT. The V end was cut by 7 bases, the J end by 5 bases, with 11 bases between. The CDR3: CASNGGQYGYTF. The CDR3 coding sequence is TGTGCCAGCAACGGTGGCCAGTATGGCTACACCTTC.

This clonotype has ten or more counts. This chain connects TRBV11-2 to TRBJ2-5; TRBD2 aligns across 12 bases. V was pared by 5 bases and J by 2 bases, with 6 bases of the junction left unmatched. Per the germline V gene, CDR1 is SGHAT and CDR2 is FQNNGV. This CDR3 contains 16 residues. The CDR3 DNA sequence: TGTGCCAGCAGCCTTCGCCTAGCGGGAGGGCAAGAGACCCAGTACTTC. This gives the protein CASSLRLAGGQETQYF.

In its sample, this clonotype was seen many times. This rearrangement joins TRBV28 to TRBJ2-5, with 7 bases matching TRBD2. Trimming cost V 5 bases and J 4 bases; bases outside gene matches: 13. The CDR3 totals 16 residues. Per the germline V gene, CDR1 is MDHEN and CDR2 is SYDVKM. CDR3 coding DNA: TGTGCCAGCAGTGCTCATCCGCGGGAGTCGGGAGAGACCCAGTACTTC. As protein: CASSAHPRESGETQYF.

This clonotype was counted at least ten times. DNA of the CDR3: TGTGCCAGCAGTTACTCGATAATCGGCGAGCAGTACTTC. The encoded protein is CASSYSIIGEQYF. The chain carries TRBV6-5 and TRBJ2-7; D is uncertain. The CDR3 has 13 amino acids. The ends were cut back, 0 bases at V and 6 bases at J, with 9 bases in the middle. Germline V gene lookup returns CDR1 MNHEY and CDR2 SVGAGI.

This clonotype was seen at least ten times. This rearrangement joins TRBV29-1 to TRBJ2-2, with D hard to call. V was cut by 2 bases and J by 8 bases, with 6 bases left in between. The CDR3 extends over 11 amino acids. Germline CDR1 is SQVTM and CDR2 is ANQGSEA. CDR3 residues: CSVERMGELFF. CDR3 coding DNA: TGCAGCGTTGAAAGGATGGGGGAGCTGTTTTTT.

This clonotype was seen many times. This sequence joins TRBV20-1 and TRBJ1-5, with D tentatively TRBD1 (5 bases). The CDR3 spans 13 residues. Germline V gene data show CDR1 as DFQATT and CDR2 as SNEGSKA (reference sequence). Between the trimmed V and J ends, which lost 3 bases and 5 bases, there was a span of 11 bases. The CDR3 sequence: CSASPVGDQPQHF. CDR3 sequence (DNA): TGCAGTGCTAGCCCCGTGGGGGATCAGCCCCAGCATTTT.

This clonotype was seen many times. The chain joins TRBV29-1 to TRBJ2-7, with D possibly being TRBD1 (6 bases). This CDR3 has 16 residues. From germline, CDR1 is SQVTM and CDR2 ANQGSEA. V was pared by 0 bases and J by 5 bases, with 20 bases between. For the CDR3, the DNA is TGCAGCGTTGAAGATCCGTGGCAGGGGAATTCCAACGAGCAGTACTTC. It specifies CSVEDPWQGNSNEQYF.

The sample holds a few counts of this clonotype. This chain links TRBV12-3 or TRBV12-4 with TRBJ1-2; no clear D. With 3 bases removed from V and 4 bases from J, the gap between germline ends came to 12 bases. The CDR3 spans 14 residues. CDR3 bases: TGTGCCAGCAGTTTTAATCCGGCTACCTATGGCTACACCTTC. Translated: CASSFNPATYGYTF.

V usage is TRBV28 and J usage is TRBJ2-7, with 11 bases identical to TRBD2. The CDR3 is 15 amino acids. The V segment lost 7 bases and the J segment 3 bases; nucleotides outside the gene matches: 8. Germline V lookup: CDR1 MDHEN, CDR2 SYDVKM. The CDR3 DNA follows: TGTGCCAGCACTCAAGGGACTAGCGGATTCTACGAGCAGTACTTC. This encodes CASTQGTSGFYEQYF.

This clonotype has only a few counts. The rearrangement links TRBV11-1 to TRBJ1-1, with TRBD1 matching over 7 bases. CDR1 is SGHAT and CDR2 is FQDESV in the germline V gene (reference sequence). Germline trimming cut 5 bases from V and 5 bases from J; bases unmatched to any gene: 14. This CDR3 comprises 16 residues. CDR3 coding DNA: TGTGCCAGCAGCACCAACAGGGGAGGAAGGAGGACTGAAGCTTTCTTT. Residues: CASSTNRGGRRTEAFF.

This clonotype was counted at least ten times. V is TRBV12-5 and J is TRBJ2-2; the D is unclear. The CDR3 runs 15 residues. Per the germline V gene, CDR1 is LGHNT and CDR2 is FRNRAP. V lost 0 bases, J lost 5 bases, and 10 bases lay in between. In nucleotides, the CDR3 is TGTGCTAGTGGTTTGGTAAAGGGAAGAACCGGGGAGCTGTTTTTT. Its translation: CASGLVKGRTGELFF.

This clonotype was seen ten or more times. The V gene is TRBV6-1, the J gene TRBJ1-2; 7 bases match TRBD1. The CDR3 runs to 13 residues. Germline CDR1 and CDR2: MNHNS and SASEGT. The J segment lost 4 bases and the V segment lost 6 bases, leaving 5 bases of the junction unmatched. The CDR3 sequence: CASRTGTVYGYTF. The CDR3, as DNA: TGTGCCAGCAGGACCGGGACAGTCTATGGCTACACCTTC.